The 18 T cell receptor beta chains below come from one sample, sequenced in a study of T cell responses to AZD1222 COVID-19 vaccine. TCRdb's copy holds only in-frame clones and misses some; the assay was immunoSEQ multiplex PCR. The data hold 140,000 or so clones, with more than 85% observed a single time. Sequencing was performed on peripheral blood, taken 28 days after the second AZD1222 dose. The receptors originated from an adult who received the AZD1222 COVID-19 vaccine.

The chain links TRBV21-1 to TRBJ2-1; the D call in the table, TRBD2, was not verified against the DNA. TRBV21-1 is annotated as a pseudogene. The CDR3 has 20 residues. CDR3 amino acids: CASSKEGGRRAGLKTNEQFF. CDR3 in DNA: TGTGCCAGCAGCAAAGAAGGCGGGCGGAGGGCCGGTCTGAAGACCAATGAGCAGTTCTTC.

This rearrangement joins TRBV28 to TRBJ1-2; TRBD1 agrees at 7 bases. The germline V gene has CDR1 MDHEN and CDR2 SYDVKM. The CDR3 is 15 amino acids. The V gene end was trimmed by 2 bases and the J gene end by 4 bases; junction bases not matched to a gene: 7. The CDR3 nucleotides are TGTGCCAGCAGTTTAGGCACAGGGGTATTCTATGGCTACACCTTC. This gives the protein CASSLGTGVFYGYTF.

The V and J genes are TRBV7-2 and TRBJ1-6; perhaps TRBD1 as D (6 bases). CDR3 length: 16 residues. The V gene lost 3 bases and the J gene lost 8 bases, with 17 bases spanning the gap. Germline CDR1 SGHTA, CDR2 FQGNSA. The chain's CDR3 is CASSFGSSRGDSPLHF. The CDR3 bases are TGTGCCAGCAGCTTCGGGTCTAGTAGGGGGGATTCACCCCTCCACTTT.

This chain links TRBV7-9 with TRBJ2-1; weak D call: TRBD2 (6 bases). Germline CDR1 SEHNR, CDR2 FQNEAQ (reference sequence). V gave up 4 bases and J gave up 7 bases, with 11 bases separating them. The CDR3 sequence is 13 residues long. Here the CDR3 reads CASSSAGGNEQFF. CDR3 in DNA: TGTGCCAGCAGCTCCGCCGGGGGTAATGAGCAGTTCTTC.

The V and J genes are TRBV1 and TRBJ2-1; the listed D gene, TRBD2, was not tested against the DNA. TRBV1 is a listed pseudogene. The CDR3 covers 14 residues. In DNA form, the CDR3 reads TGCACCAGCAGCCAAGACCGCCGGGACAATGAGCAGTTCTTC. Its translation is CTSSQDRRDNEQFF.

This chain uses TRBV2 with TRBJ1-5; D gene ambiguous. The germline CDR1 and CDR2 sequences are SNHLY and FYNNEI. This CDR3 region has 15 residues. V shed 3 bases and J shed 0 bases, with 9 bases lying between them. CDR3: CASSEIGRSNQPQHF. The CDR3 DNA reads TGTGCCAGCAGTGAGATCGGGCGTAGCAATCAGCCCCAGCATTTT.

This chain connects TRBV12-3 or TRBV12-4 to TRBJ1-1; D perhaps matches TRBD1 (6 bases). This CDR3 has 13 amino acids. Trimming removed 6 bases at V and 8 bases at J, with 16 bases between. The CDR3 loop reads CASRLDRSGEAFF. CDR3 nucleotide sequence: TGTGCCAGCAGGCTTGACAGGTCAGGGGAAGCTTTCTTT.

This clone showed up just once. The chain has TRBV7-3 and TRBJ2-7; 10 bases map to TRBD1. Trimming took 5 bases from V and 5 from J; bases not matched to a gene: 3. This CDR3 is built from 13 residues. Germline V gene data show CDR1 as SGHTA and CDR2 as FQGTGA. In DNA form, the CDR3 reads TGTGCCAGCAGCCCGGGGACAGGGGACGAGCAGTACTTC. It translates to CASSPGTGDEQYF.

This chain links TRBV5-5 with TRBJ1-6; D might be TRBD1 (6 bases). The germline V and J ends were trimmed by 3 bases and 13 bases, with 23 bases remaining between them. The CDR3 runs to 16 residues. The V gene's germline CDR1 is SGHKS and CDR2 YYEKEE (reference sequence). In nucleotides, the CDR3 is TGTGCCAGCAGCTCGCCCCTAGGGGGTCGGTTTCGCCCCCTCCACTTT. This codes for CASSSPLGGRFRPLHF.

The chain uses TRBV10-3 and TRBJ1-6, with TRBD1 identical over 7 bases. Germline-derived CDR1 and CDR2 are ENHRY and SYGVKD. J lost 7 bases, V lost 3 bases, and 9 bases had no gene match. The CDR3 spans 16 residues. Written as DNA, the CDR3 is TGTGCCATCAGTGAAGGGGGGGGACAGATAAATTCACCCCTCCACTTT. Its protein is CAISEGGGQINSPLHF.

The chain uses TRBV28 and TRBJ2-7, with TRBD1 matching 8 bases. V shed 5 bases and J 7 bases; nucleotides not matched to a gene: 13. CDR1 is MDHEN and CDR2 is SYDVKM in the germline V gene. The CDR3 contains 15 residues. The CDR3 bases are TGTGCCAGCAGTGCCCCAGGGCAGGGGGCGGAGGAGCAGTACTTC. Translated, it gives CASSAPGQGAEEQYF.

V and J are TRBV4-1 and TRBJ1-1, with 8 bases matching TRBD1. The germline gives CDR1 MGHRA, CDR2 YSYEKL. CDR3 length equals 14 residues. The V and J ends lost 5 bases and 0 bases, in that order; junction bases with no gene match: 2. The CDR3: CASSEDRVNTEAFF. Here the CDR3 DNA reads TGCGCCAGCAGCGAGGACAGGGTGAACACTGAAGCTTTCTTT.

The V call is TRBV7-9, the J call TRBJ2-5, with D maybe TRBD2 (6 bases). The V and J ends lost 3 bases and 3 bases respectively, with 20 bases between them. CDR3 length: 17 residues. CDR1 SEHNR and CDR2 FQNEAQ come from the germline V gene (reference sequence). The CDR3 reads CASSLGDLSPQKETQYF. The CDR3, as DNA: TGTGCCAGCAGCTTGGGGGACTTAAGCCCCCAGAAAGAGACCCAGTACTTC.

On this clone itself: The junction shows a germline mismatch at one end, possibly a read error. V usage is TRBV12-3 or TRBV12-4 and J usage is TRBJ1-6; D call uncertain. The CDR3 is made up of 13 amino acids. The CDR3 DNA reads TGTGCCAGCAGTTGGAGGGATAACTCACCCCTCCACTTT. Residues: CASSWRDNSPLHF.

V gene TRBV6-5 combines with J gene TRBJ2-1, with 12 nucleotides matching TRBD1. The germline CDR1 and CDR2 sequences are MNHEY and SVGAGI. This CDR3 contains 15 residues. V trimming: 4 bases; J trimming: 4 bases; junction bases outside the gene matches: 2. The CDR3 is CASSSGQGAYNEQFF. The CDR3 coding sequence is TGTGCCAGCAGTTCGGGACAGGGGGCTTACAATGAGCAGTTCTTC.

The CDR3 DNA follows: TGCAGTGCTAGAGAGACTAGAGGTCAGTTCTTC. As protein: CSARETRGQFF. The V gene is TRBV20-1, the J gene TRBJ2-1; TRBD2 might be the D (6 bases). V was pared by 0 bases and J by 13 bases, with 10 bases between. The CDR3 sequence is 11 residues long. Germline lookup yields CDR1 DFQATT and CDR2 SNEGSKA (reference sequence).

The V and J genes are TRBV27 and TRBJ2-1, with D uncertain. From germline, CDR1 is MNHEY and CDR2 SMNVEV (reference sequence). This CDR3 contains 13 residues. V gave up 6 bases and J gave up 10 bases, with 16 bases separating them. This CDR3 reads CASSLRAAWEQFF. The CDR3 region has the DNA TGTGCCAGCAGCCTTAGGGCGGCGTGGGAGCAGTTCTTC.

The chain couples TRBV5-1 to TRBJ2-3, with 9 bases fitting TRBD2. The CDR3 sequence is 15 residues long. CDR1 is SGHRS and CDR2 is YFSETQ in the germline V gene. Trimming removed 5 bases from V and 10 bases from J; junction bases left unmatched: 14. In DNA, the CDR3 is TGCGCCAGCAGTTGGGTGCGGGGGGGAGTTTTAGCGCAGTATTTT. This codes for CASSWVRGGVLAQYF.